A single sample is the source of the 7 T cell receptor beta chains below, sequenced in a study of T cell responses to AZD1222 COVID-19 vaccine. Measured with immunoSEQ multiplex PCR; TCRdb has only the in-frame clones, and not every one. Of over 150,000 clones listed, 90% to 95% are singletons. This specimen consisted of peripheral blood, obtained on day 0 of MenACWY control vaccination. These receptor sequences come from an adult in good health.

CDR3 amino acids: CASSAGYTGELFF. CDR3 in DNA: TGTGCCAGCAGTGCAGGGTATACCGGGGAGCTGTTTTTT. The genes are TRBV2 and TRBJ2-2; TRBD1 might be the D (5 bases). Trimming stripped 4 bases from V and 5 bases from J, with 8 bases between. Germline lookup yields CDR1 SNHLY and CDR2 FYNNEI. This CDR3 is 13 amino acids long. The full variable domain, with the rest looked up from reference TRBV2 and TRBJ2-2, is EPEVTQTPSHQVTQMGQEVILRCVPISNHLYFYWYRQILGQKVEFLVSFYNNEISEKSEIFDDQFSVERPDGSNFTLKIRSTKLEDSAMYFCASSAGYTGELFFGEGSRLTVL.

This CDR3 reads CASSDHNEQFF. As DNA, the CDR3 is TGTGCCAGCAGTGACCACAATGAGCAGTTCTTC. This rearrangement joins TRBV6-2 or TRBV6-3 to TRBJ2-1; no reliable D call. This CDR3 has 11 residues. Germline V gene sequence: CDR1 MNHEY, CDR2 SVGEGT. V dropped 5 bases and J dropped 5 bases, with 4 bases sitting between them.

The chain recombines TRBV24-1 with TRBJ2-1; TRBD1 aligns across 10 bases. The germline CDR1 and CDR2 sequences are KGHDR and SFDVKD. There are 15 residues in the CDR3. Trimming cost V 5 bases and J 5 bases; bases outside gene matches: 5. CDR3 coding DNA: TGTGCCACCAGTGTCGGGACAGGGGTGGACAATGAGCAGTTCTTC. This encodes CATSVGTGVDNEQFF.

The CDR3 region has the DNA TGTGCCAGCTCACCATCCGGGAACTCTGGAAACACCATATATTTT. It specifies CASSPSGNSGNTIYF. The J gene is TRBJ1-3, the V gene TRBV18; D is undetermined. The CDR3 totals 15 residues. Germline CDR1 KGHSH, CDR2 LQKENI. The V and J ends lost 2 bases and 0 bases respectively, with 8 bases between them.

The chain employs TRBV6-4 and TRBJ2-2, with D uncertain. Germline CDR1 reads MRHNA; CDR2 reads SNTAGT. The V and J ends lost 0 bases and 4 bases respectively, with 3 bases between them. The CDR3 sequence is 13 residues long. The CDR3 coding sequence is TGTGCCAGCAGTGACTCTTTCACCGGGGAGCTGTTTTTT. This codes for CASSDSFTGELFF.

The J gene is TRBJ1-1, the V gene TRBV24-1; TRBD1 is a possible D gene (5 bases). Between the trimmed V and J ends, which lost 3 bases and 3 bases, there was a span of 13 bases. Germline lookup yields CDR1 KGHDR and CDR2 SFDVKD. The CDR3 is made up of 15 amino acids. The CDR3 sequence is CATSDTTGRDTEAFF. The CDR3 DNA follows: TGTGCCACCAGTGATACCACGGGACGGGACACTGAAGCTTTCTTT.

V and J are TRBV28 and TRBJ2-2, with D perhaps matching TRBD1 (5 bases). Trimming shortened V by 1 base and J by 5 bases, and 11 bases separated the two germline ends. The CDR3 is 15 residues long. The germline CDR1 and CDR2 sequences are MDHEN and SYDVKM. This chain's CDR3 is CASSLSRVETGELFF. DNA of the CDR3: TGTGCCAGCAGTTTATCCAGGGTAGAGACCGGGGAGCTGTTTTTT.